This T cell receptor (beta chain) was sequenced during a study of immune evolution from preneoplasia to lung adenocarcinoma. Two lung cancer pathologists independently confirmed each histologic diagnosis. Deletions cut 1 base from V and 6 bases from J, with 15 bases between. Per the germline V gene, CDR1 is SGHTA and CDR2 is FQGNSA. CDR3 length: 15 residues. Clones were sequenced by immunoSEQ multiplex PCR, and TCRdb holds only the in-frame ones, with some missing. The sample has around 3,000 clones, roughly four fifths seen once. The sequencing sample was made of FFPE adjacent normal lung tissue. The TCR originated in a person aged 40-50 years with lung adenocarcinoma. The chain carries TRBV7-2 and TRBJ1-2; TRBD1 is a possible D gene (6 bases). CDR3 sequence: CASSLVTSGGDGYTF. CDR3 DNA: TGTGCCAGCAGCTTAGTTACGTCGGGGGGCGATGGCTACACCTTC.